This TCR beta chain was captured in a study of blood T cell repertoires in COVID-19. At the level of the study: Whether acute or convalescent, the COVID-19 samples came from the United States, Italy and Spain. PBMCs, B-cell-depleted T cells, or T cells provided the cDNA or gDNA that made up the material.

CDR1 is LGHNT and CDR2 is FRNRAP in the germline V gene. The J segment lost 7 bases and the V segment lost 6 bases, leaving 9 bases of the junction unmatched. The length of the CDR3 is 14 residues. Per the original methods: Amplification of reference gene primers was used by the study to estimate nucleated cell counts. Measured with immunoSEQ multiplex PCR; TCRdb has only the in-frame clones, and not every one. Clone size and V and J calls were adopted from that table, with D and trimming inferred from the DNA. The sample has some 250,000 clones, just over 85% seen once. V is TRBV12-5 and J is TRBJ1-5, with 7 bases lining up with TRBD1. The sequence was obtained from a man between 25 and 39 years old who had recovered from COVID-19. The sequencing sample was made of peripheral blood. The CDR3 protein is CASGPQGSRQPQHF. The CDR3 nucleotides read TGTGCTAGTGGCCCACAGGGGTCTCGACAGCCCCAGCATTTT.